The rows below give T cell receptor beta chains drawn from one sample of a study of breast tumors, draining lymph nodes, adjacent tissues. TCRdb re-called the multiplex PCR reads with MiXCR, one entry per CDR3 protein. The table includes about 7,600 distinct CDR3 sequences, about 74% detected once. Sequencing input: tumor-adjacent breast tissue. Receptors originate from a female donor with breast cancer. Some clones in this sample may be carry-over from other donors' samples. Each CDR3 is given with its conserved first and last residue. The order of the fields is D gene, CDR3 length, clone size, V gene, J gene, CDR3 DNA, CDR3 protein. The D gene is left open where the match is weak. Clone sizes are given selectively: once, few, many, or a class where the clone is expanded.

D gene: NA
CDR3 length: 11
clone size: NA
V gene: TRBV20-1
J gene: TRBJ2-1
CDR3 DNA: TGCACTTTAGCCGAGGCTGGGGGGCAGTTCTTC
CDR3 protein: CTLAEAGGQFF

D gene: NA
CDR3 length: 12
clone size: NA
V gene: TRBV20-1
J gene: TRBJ2-1
CDR3 DNA: TGCAGTGCCAGAGGCTACCAGGGTGAGCAGTTCTTC
CDR3 protein: CSARGYQGEQFF

D gene: NA
CDR3 length: 15
clone size: once
V gene: TRBV12-3/TRBV12-4
J gene: TRBJ1-6
CDR3 DNA: TGTGCCAGCAGCCTCAATGGAATGATGGATTCACCCCTCCACTTT
CDR3 protein: CASSLNGMMDSPLHF

D gene: NA
CDR3 length: 17
clone size: large
V gene: TRBV20-1
J gene: TRBJ2-7
CDR3 DNA: TGCAGTGCTAGATATCAGCCCCCAGCCCACCTCGGGTACGAGCAGTACTTC
CDR3 protein: CSARYQPPAHLGYEQYF

D gene: NA
CDR3 length: 13
clone size: NA
V gene: TRBV7-3
J gene: TRBJ2-5
CDR3 DNA: TGTGCCAGCAGCCCCGCCCGGGAGGAGACCCAGTACTTC
CDR3 protein: CASSPAREETQYF

D gene: NA
CDR3 length: 13
clone size: NA
V gene: TRBV6-2/TRBV6-3
J gene: TRBJ2-5
CDR3 DNA: TGTGCCAGCAGTTACTCGGTTCAAGAGACCCAGTACTTC
CDR3 protein: CASSYSVQETQYF

D gene: TRBD1
CDR3 length: 14
clone size: many
V gene: TRBV27
J gene: TRBJ2-7
CDR3 DNA: TGTGCCAGCAGTTGGGACAGGAATACCTACGAGCAGTACTTC
CDR3 protein: CASSWDRNTYEQYF

D gene: NA
CDR3 length: 14
clone size: medium-sized
V gene: TRBV7-8
J gene: TRBJ2-7
CDR3 DNA: TGTGCCAGCAGCTTAGAAGGCAGCTCCTACGAGCAGTACTTC
CDR3 protein: CASSLEGSSYEQYF

D gene: TRBD1
CDR3 length: 16
clone size: NA
V gene: TRBV5-8
J gene: TRBJ1-6
CDR3 DNA: TGTGCCAGCAGCTCCTCAGGGGGCAAAAGGGATTCACCCCTCCACTTT
CDR3 protein: CASSSSGGKRDSPLHF

D gene: TRBD1
CDR3 length: 17
clone size: medium-sized
V gene: TRBV4-1
J gene: TRBJ2-2
CDR3 DNA: TGCGCCAGCAGCCAAGCTCCAACAGGGGTGAACACCGGGGAGCTGTTTTTT
CDR3 protein: CASSQAPTGVNTGELFF

D gene: NA
CDR3 length: 15
clone size: NA
V gene: TRBV7-2
J gene: TRBJ1-3
CDR3 DNA: TGTGCCAGCAGCTTAGCACAGTACTCTGGAAACACCATATATTTT
CDR3 protein: CASSLAQYSGNTIYF

D gene: NA
CDR3 length: 12
clone size: NA
V gene: TRBV30
J gene: TRBJ2-1
CDR3 DNA: TGTGCCTGGAGTAGGCTGGGCAATGAGCAGTTCTTC
CDR3 protein: CAWSRLGNEQFF

D gene: NA
CDR3 length: 13
clone size: NA
V gene: TRBV20-1
J gene: TRBJ2-5
CDR3 DNA: TGCAGTGCTAGAAGTCAAAGGGAAGAGACCCAGTACTTC
CDR3 protein: CSARSQREETQYF

D gene: TRBD2
CDR3 length: 16
clone size: NA
V gene: TRBV9
J gene: TRBJ2-7
CDR3 DNA: TGTGCCAGCAGCGTACAAGGCGGGGGGGTCCCCTACGAGCAGTACTTC
CDR3 protein: CASSVQGGGVPYEQYF

D gene: NA
CDR3 length: 15
clone size: NA
V gene: TRBV2
J gene: TRBJ1-6
CDR3 DNA: TGTGCCAGCAGTGAAAGTGGGGCGCTCAGATCACCCCTCCACTTT
CDR3 protein: CASSESGALRSPLHF

D gene: TRBD1
CDR3 length: 14
clone size: NA
V gene: TRBV6-1
J gene: TRBJ2-1
CDR3 DNA: TGTGCCAGCAGTGCCGACAGGGTGGACAATGAGCAGTTCTTC
CDR3 protein: CASSADRVDNEQFF

D gene: NA
CDR3 length: 14
clone size: NA
V gene: TRBV7-9
J gene: TRBJ1-2
CDR3 DNA: TGTGCCAGCAGCCGCCTAGGGCAGGACTATGGCTACACCTTC
CDR3 protein: CASSRLGQDYGYTF

D gene: NA
CDR3 length: 15
clone size: NA
V gene: TRBV30
J gene: TRBJ1-4
CDR3 DNA: TGTGCCTGGAATTGGCAGGGTGCTGCTAATGAAAAACTGTTTTTT
CDR3 protein: CAWNWQGAANEKLFF

D gene: NA
CDR3 length: 15
clone size: NA
V gene: TRBV7-9
J gene: TRBJ1-4
CDR3 DNA: TGTGCCAGCAGCTTAATAGCTGCAACTAATGAAAAACTGTTTTTT
CDR3 protein: CASSLIAATNEKLFF

D gene: NA
CDR3 length: 11
clone size: few
V gene: TRBV28
J gene: TRBJ2-5
CDR3 DNA: TGTGCCAGCAGCATCGGGGAGACCCAGTACTTC
CDR3 protein: CASSIGETQYF

D gene: NA
CDR3 length: 14
clone size: NA
V gene: TRBV20-1
J gene: TRBJ2-7
CDR3 DNA: TGCAGTGCTAGAGATCGGGGAAGCTCCTACGAGCAGTACTTC
CDR3 protein: CSARDRGSSYEQYF

D gene: NA
CDR3 length: 14
clone size: NA
V gene: TRBV7-2
J gene: TRBJ2-2
CDR3 DNA: TGTGCCAGCAACGACAGGGCGGGAAGCGGGGAGCTGTTTTTT
CDR3 protein: CASNDRAGSGELFF

D gene: NA
CDR3 length: 13
clone size: NA
V gene: TRBV19
J gene: TRBJ1-2
CDR3 DNA: TGTGCCAGTAGTATGAGGGGGGACTATGGCTACACCTTC
CDR3 protein: CASSMRGDYGYTF

D gene: TRBD1
CDR3 length: 18
clone size: medium-sized
V gene: TRBV7-2
J gene: TRBJ2-3
CDR3 DNA: TGTGCCAGCAGCTTAGCACGGACAGGGGGGATTAGCACAGATACGCAGTATTTT
CDR3 protein: CASSLARTGGISTDTQYF

D gene: NA
CDR3 length: 16
clone size: NA
V gene: TRBV9
J gene: TRBJ2-1
CDR3 DNA: TGTGCCAGCAGCGTAGATCCCGGGGGTAGCTACAATGAGCAGTTCTTC
CDR3 protein: CASSVDPGGSYNEQFF

D gene: TRBD2
CDR3 length: 20
clone size: NA
V gene: TRBV5-1
J gene: TRBJ2-3
CDR3 DNA: TGCGCCAGCAGCAAGGGGTACGGGACTAGCGGGAAGGGGCGCACAGATACGCAGTATTTT
CDR3 protein: CASSKGYGTSGKGRTDTQYF

D gene: TRBD1
CDR3 length: 12
clone size: NA
V gene: TRBV2
J gene: TRBJ2-5
CDR3 DNA: TGTGCCTCCCGGACAGGGGGAGAGACCCAGTACTTC
CDR3 protein: CASRTGGETQYF

D gene: NA
CDR3 length: 16
clone size: medium-sized
V gene: TRBV2
J gene: TRBJ1-6
CDR3 DNA: TGTGCCAGCATGCAGGACAGAAGCTCCTATAATTCACCCCTCCACTTT
CDR3 protein: CASMQDRSSYNSPLHF

D gene: NA
CDR3 length: 15
clone size: once
V gene: TRBV7-9
J gene: TRBJ2-7
CDR3 DNA: TGTGCCAGCAGCTTACACGGCCGAGTTGTGGGCGAGCAGTACTTC
CDR3 protein: CASSLHGRVVGEQYF

D gene: NA
CDR3 length: 14
clone size: NA
V gene: TRBV5-1
J gene: TRBJ2-7
CDR3 DNA: TGCGCCAGCAGCTTTATGCAGGGGCGGTACGAGCAGTACTTC
CDR3 protein: CASSFMQGRYEQYF

D gene: TRBD2
CDR3 length: 15
clone size: NA
V gene: TRBV28
J gene: TRBJ2-5
CDR3 DNA: TGTGCCAGCAGTTCTAGCGGGAGGGGGCTGGAGACCCAGTACTTC
CDR3 protein: CASSSSGRGLETQYF

D gene: NA
CDR3 length: 16
clone size: NA
V gene: TRBV2
J gene: TRBJ1-3
CDR3 DNA: TGTGCCAGCAGTGATGGGGGACGGCTTTCTGGAAACACCATATATTTT
CDR3 protein: CASSDGGRLSGNTIYF

D gene: NA
CDR3 length: 14
clone size: NA
V gene: TRBV5-1
J gene: TRBJ2-3
CDR3 DNA: TGCGCCAGCAGCTTGGCCCCTACCACAGATACGCAGTATTTT
CDR3 protein: CASSLAPTTDTQYF

D gene: NA
CDR3 length: 13
clone size: NA
V gene: TRBV29-1
J gene: TRBJ2-5
CDR3 DNA: TGCAGCGTTGATTCGGCAGGGGGGAAGACCCAGTACTTC
CDR3 protein: CSVDSAGGKTQYF

D gene: TRBD2
CDR3 length: 15
clone size: many
V gene: TRBV6-5
J gene: TRBJ2-5
CDR3 DNA: TGTGCCAGCAGTAACCGAGGCGGGAGGGAAGAGACCCAGTACTTC
CDR3 protein: CASSNRGGREETQYF

D gene: TRBD1
CDR3 length: 18
clone size: medium-sized
V gene: TRBV4-1
J gene: TRBJ1-5
CDR3 DNA: TGCGCCAGCAGCCAAGGGAGGACAGGCGGGGAGTGGGCTCAGCCCCAGCATTTT
CDR3 protein: CASSQGRTGGEWAQPQHF

D gene: TRBD2
CDR3 length: 12
clone size: NA
V gene: TRBV7-2
J gene: TRBJ2-1
CDR3 DNA: TGTGCCAGCAGCTTATCTAGCGGTGAGCAGTTCTTC
CDR3 protein: CASSLSSGEQFF

D gene: NA
CDR3 length: 12
clone size: NA
V gene: TRBV2
J gene: TRBJ2-1
CDR3 DNA: TGTGCCAGCAGTCGGACTAACAATGAGCAGTTCTTC
CDR3 protein: CASSRTNNEQFF

D gene: TRBD1
CDR3 length: 18
clone size: NA
V gene: TRBV4-2
J gene: TRBJ2-3
CDR3 DNA: TGTGCCGGCAGCCAAGATTTGAGTTCAGGGGGCCTCACAGATACGCAGTATTTT
CDR3 protein: CAGSQDLSSGGLTDTQYF

D gene: TRBD2
CDR3 length: 15
clone size: NA
V gene: TRBV20-1
J gene: TRBJ2-5
CDR3 DNA: TGCAGTGCTCGGAACGGGAGGGCCCCCGTTGAGACCCAGTACTTC
CDR3 protein: CSARNGRAPVETQYF

D gene: NA
CDR3 length: 14
clone size: NA
V gene: TRBV7-9
J gene: TRBJ2-5
CDR3 DNA: TGTGCCAGCAGCTTAGGTCAGGGGAAAGAGACCCAGTACTTC
CDR3 protein: CASSLGQGKETQYF

D gene: TRBD1
CDR3 length: 15
clone size: many
V gene: TRBV2
J gene: TRBJ2-5
CDR3 DNA: TGTGCCAGCCGTCCGGGACAGCCCCTTCAAGAGACCCAGTACTTC
CDR3 protein: CASRPGQPLQETQYF

D gene: TRBD1
CDR3 length: 14
clone size: NA
V gene: TRBV12-3/TRBV12-4
J gene: TRBJ2-7
CDR3 DNA: TGTGCCAGCAGTCGACAGGGGAGGACCTACGAGCAGTACTTC
CDR3 protein: CASSRQGRTYEQYF